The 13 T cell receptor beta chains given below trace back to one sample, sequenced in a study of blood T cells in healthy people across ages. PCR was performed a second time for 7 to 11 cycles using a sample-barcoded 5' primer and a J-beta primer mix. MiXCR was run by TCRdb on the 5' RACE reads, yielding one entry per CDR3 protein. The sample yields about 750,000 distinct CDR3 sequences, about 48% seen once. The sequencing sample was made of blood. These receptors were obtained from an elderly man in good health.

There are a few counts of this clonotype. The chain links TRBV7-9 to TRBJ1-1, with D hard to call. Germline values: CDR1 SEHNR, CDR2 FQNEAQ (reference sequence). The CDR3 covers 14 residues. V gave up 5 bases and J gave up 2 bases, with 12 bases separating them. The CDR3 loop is CASSHLGTNTEAFF. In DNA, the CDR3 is TGTGCCAGCAGCCATCTTGGCACAAACACTGAAGCTTTCTTT.

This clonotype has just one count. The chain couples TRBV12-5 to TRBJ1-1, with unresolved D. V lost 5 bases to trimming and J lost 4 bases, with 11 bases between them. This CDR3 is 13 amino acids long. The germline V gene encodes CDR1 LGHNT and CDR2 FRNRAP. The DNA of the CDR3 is TGTGCTAGTGGTCGGGTATGGAGCACTGAAGCTTTCTTT. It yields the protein CASGRVWSTEAFF. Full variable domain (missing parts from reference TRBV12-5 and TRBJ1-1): DARVTQTPRHKVTEMGQEVTMRCQPILGHNTVFWYRQTMMQGLELLAYFRNRAPLDDSGMPKDRFSAEMPDATLATLKIQPSEPRDSAVYFCASGRVWSTEAFFGQGTRLTVV.

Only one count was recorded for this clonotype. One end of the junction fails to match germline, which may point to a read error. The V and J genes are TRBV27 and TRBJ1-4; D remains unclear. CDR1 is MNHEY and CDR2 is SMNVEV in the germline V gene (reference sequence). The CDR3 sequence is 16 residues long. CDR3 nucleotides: TGTGCCGGCAGTTTTAGCAGGAGGGCAACTAATGAAAAACTGTTTTTT. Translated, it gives CAGSFSRRATNEKLFF.

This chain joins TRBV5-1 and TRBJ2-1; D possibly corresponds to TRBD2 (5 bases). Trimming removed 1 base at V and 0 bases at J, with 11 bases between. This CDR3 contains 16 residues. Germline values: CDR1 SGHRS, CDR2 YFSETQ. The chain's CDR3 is CASSLLAAGSYNEQFF. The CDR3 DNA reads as TGCGCCAGCAGCTTGCTTGCGGCGGGCTCCTACAATGAGCAGTTCTTC.

The CDR3 is CASSPREDTGELFF. DNA for the CDR3: TGTGCCAGCAGCCCTCGCGAGGACACCGGGGAGCTGTTTTTT. This chain joins TRBV4-2 and TRBJ2-2; D gene unclear. There are 14 residues in the CDR3. The germline V gene encodes CDR1 LGHNA and CDR2 YNFKEQ. Trimming left V 4 bases short and J 3 bases short, with 9 bases between.

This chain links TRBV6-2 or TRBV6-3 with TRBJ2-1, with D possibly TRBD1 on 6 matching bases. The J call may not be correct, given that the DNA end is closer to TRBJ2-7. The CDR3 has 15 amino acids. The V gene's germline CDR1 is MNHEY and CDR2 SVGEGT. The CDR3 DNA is TGTGCCAGCAGTTACTCGGAGGACAGCTACAATGAGCAGTACTTC. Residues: CASSYSEDSYNEQYF.

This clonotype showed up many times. The CDR3 protein is CASSLSTVGEQFF. The CDR3 nucleotides read TGTGCCAGCAGCTTAAGTACCGTAGGTGAGCAGTTCTTC. The chain links TRBV7-2 to TRBJ2-1; D is undetermined. This CDR3 comprises 13 residues. Trimming took off 2 bases at V and 9 bases at J, with 11 bases between the two ends. Germline V gene data show CDR1 as SGHTA and CDR2 as FQGNSA.

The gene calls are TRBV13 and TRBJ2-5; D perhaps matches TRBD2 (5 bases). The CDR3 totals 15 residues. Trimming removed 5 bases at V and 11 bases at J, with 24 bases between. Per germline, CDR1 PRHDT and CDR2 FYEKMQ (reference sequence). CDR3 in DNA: TGTGCCAGCAGCCCCCGGGGAAGAATGAGCAATGAGCAGTACTTC. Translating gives CASSPRGRMSNEQYF.

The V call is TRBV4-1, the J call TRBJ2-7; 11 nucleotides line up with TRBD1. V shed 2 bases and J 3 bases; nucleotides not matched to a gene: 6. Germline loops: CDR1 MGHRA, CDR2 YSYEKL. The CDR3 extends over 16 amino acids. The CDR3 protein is CASSQPSGTGGYEQYF. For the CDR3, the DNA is TGCGCCAGCAGCCAACCTTCAGGGACAGGGGGCTACGAGCAGTACTTC.

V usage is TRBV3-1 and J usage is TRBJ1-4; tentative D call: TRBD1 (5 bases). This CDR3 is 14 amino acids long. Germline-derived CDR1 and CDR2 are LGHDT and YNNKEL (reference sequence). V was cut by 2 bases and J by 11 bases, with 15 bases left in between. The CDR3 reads CASSQSGGREKLFF. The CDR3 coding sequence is TGTGCCAGCAGCCAATCTGGGGGTCGCGAGAAACTGTTTTTT.

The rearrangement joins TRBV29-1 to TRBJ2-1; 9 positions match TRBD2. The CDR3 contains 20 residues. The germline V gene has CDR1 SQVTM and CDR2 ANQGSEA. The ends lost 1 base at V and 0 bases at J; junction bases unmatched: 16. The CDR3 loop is CSVEGWRTSGLRSSYNEQFF. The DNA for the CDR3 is TGCAGCGTTGAAGGGTGGAGAACTAGCGGGCTCCGAAGCTCCTACAATGAGCAGTTCTTC.

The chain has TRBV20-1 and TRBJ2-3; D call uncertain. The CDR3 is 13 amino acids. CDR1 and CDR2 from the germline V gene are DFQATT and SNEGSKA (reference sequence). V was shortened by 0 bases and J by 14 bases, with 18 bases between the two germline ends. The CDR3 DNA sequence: TGCAGTGCTAGAGACCCAGTTAGCAGATACGCGTATTTT. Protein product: CSARDPVSRYAYF.

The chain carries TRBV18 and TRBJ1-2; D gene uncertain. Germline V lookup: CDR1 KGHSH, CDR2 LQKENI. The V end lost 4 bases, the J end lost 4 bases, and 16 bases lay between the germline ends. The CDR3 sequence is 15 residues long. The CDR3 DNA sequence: TGTGCCAGCTCACATTCGGCCGAGGATCTCTATGGCTACACCTTC. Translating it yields CASSHSAEDLYGYTF.